A selection of T cell receptor beta chains follows, all from one sample in a study of T cell repertoires in cytomegalovirus infection. Each CDR3 protein is one row after TCRdb ran MiXCR on the reads. There are 310,000 or so distinct CDR3 sequences in the sample; 25% occur only once, and 13% lies in the top ten. Their cognate antigens are unknown. The sample consisted of cultured PBMCs, taken from culture after CMV antigen stimulation. These receptors were taken from a human donor in good health (CMV status not recorded). Some clones in this sample may be carry-over from other donors' samples. Each CDR3 is given with its conserved first and last residue. Each record gives: clone size, J gene, V gene, D gene, CDR3 DNA, CDR3 protein. The D gene is left open where the match is weak. Only some rows state a clone size, as once, few, many or a class for expanded clones.

-,TRBJ1-5,TRBV27,-,TGTGCCAGCAGTTTATCGACAGGCCAGAATCAGCCCCAGCATTTT,CASSLSTGQNQPQHF
few,TRBJ2-3,TRBV12-3/TRBV12-4,-,TGTGCCAGCAGTTCTGGAGAGGCAGATACGCAGTATTTT,CASSSGEADTQYF
many,TRBJ2-5,TRBV7-6,-,TGTGCCAGCAGCTTAGCGGCAGGCGGAGAGACCCAGTACTTC,CASSLAAGGETQYF
-,TRBJ2-7,TRBV2,-,TGTGCCAGCAGTGAAGTGGGCAGCCTCTCCTACGAGCAGTACTTC,CASSEVGSLSYEQYF
few,TRBJ2-1,TRBV4-1,TRBD1,TGCGCCAGCAGCACCCCTACAGGGGACTCCTACAATGAGCAGTTCTTC,CASSTPTGDSYNEQFF
-,TRBJ1-1,TRBV19,-,TGTGCCAGTAGTATTCGCAGGGCCGGGGCGGAAGCTTTCTTT,CASSIRRAGAEAFF
-,TRBJ2-4,TRBV7-2,-,TGTGCCAGCAGCTTAGAGGGCGAGGCGACTCAGTACTTC,CASSLEGEATQYF
-,TRBJ2-1,TRBV24-1,-,TGTGCCACCAGTGATTTCGGATTCGGGGGTTCGGGGCAGTTCTTC,CATSDFGFGGSGQFF
-,TRBJ1-4,TRBV7-2,-,TGTGCCAGCAGCCAACGGGCCCCCAGCGAAAAACTGTTTTTT,CASSQRAPSEKLFF
many,TRBJ1-6,TRBV7-2,-,TGTGCCAGCAGCCCCCAAGAGGGGCTGGCCCTCCACTTT,CASSPQEGLALHF
many,TRBJ2-7,TRBV4-2,-,TGTGCCAGCAGCAATTTCGTGGACTCGCAGTACTTC,CASSNFVDSQYF
-,TRBJ2-1,TRBV9,-,TGTGCCAGCAGCGTAGACCCCATTAGCGGTCTATACAATGAGCAGTTCTTC,CASSVDPISGLYNEQFF
-,TRBJ2-5,TRBV14,-,TGTGCCAGCAGCCAAGATGAGGGCTTTTGGCAGGGTGAGGAGACCCAGTACTTC,CASSQDEGFWQGEETQYF
-,TRBJ2-2,TRBV5-1,TRBD2,TGCGCCAGCAGCCCCGGGACTACAGGGGAGCTGTTTTTT,CASSPGTTGELFF
-,TRBJ1-2,TRBV15,-,TGTGCCACCAGCAGAGACTTGGGCCAGGGAAATGGCTACACCTTC,CATSRDLGQGNGYTF
few,TRBJ2-4,TRBV6-2/TRBV6-3,-,TGTGCCAGCAGTTCCCCAATTATCGGCGCGGGGGCCAAAAACATTCAGTACTTC,CASSSPIIGAGAKNIQYF
few,TRBJ1-6,TRBV4-2,-,TGTGCCAGCAGCCAAGATATTAGCAATTCACCCCTCCACTTT,CASSQDISNSPLHF
-,TRBJ2-7,TRBV27,TRBD2,TGTGCCAGCAGTTTAAGGGAGGGAGACGAGCAGTACTTC,CASSLREGDEQYF
-,TRBJ2-5,TRBV7-2,-,TGTGCCAGCAGCCGCGGAAGTATGGAGACCCAGTACTTC,CASSRGSMETQYF
many,TRBJ1-2,TRBV29-1,-,TGCAGCGTTGAAGGGGGGCAGGGTGCGGACTATGGCTACACCTTC,CSVEGGQGADYGYTF
-,TRBJ1-4,TRBV18,-,TGTGCCAGCTCACCTTCCGGGGCTGTGAATGAAAAACTGTTTTTT,CASSPSGAVNEKLFF
few,TRBJ1-2,TRBV20-1,TRBD1,TGCAGTGCTAGAGATGAGTTCGCAAGGGGGCCGAACTATGGCTACACCTTC,CSARDEFARGPNYGYTF
-,TRBJ2-3,TRBV20-1,-,TGCAGTGCTCCGAGGTTGGGGACAGATACGCAGTATTTT,CSAPRLGTDTQYF
-,TRBJ1-5,TRBV7-8,-,TGTGCCAGCAGCTTTCTTTCCGGGGCCAATCAGCCCCAGCATTTT,CASSFLSGANQPQHF
-,TRBJ2-1,TRBV20-1,TRBD2,TGCAGTGCTCTAGCGGGAGGCCGCTCCTACAATGAGCAGTTCTTC,CSALAGGRSYNEQFF
-,TRBJ2-2,TRBV15,TRBD1,TGTGCCACCAGCAGAGATTGGGGGACAGGGAACACCGGGGAGCTGTTTTTT,CATSRDWGTGNTGELFF
-,TRBJ2-4,TRBV12-3/TRBV12-4,-,TGTGCCAGCAGTTTAGGTCGGTGGAACATTCAGTACTTC,CASSLGRWNIQYF
few,TRBJ2-7,TRBV28,TRBD1,TGTGCCAGCAGGGGGACAGGGGAATCCTACGAGCAGTACTTC,CASRGTGESYEQYF
-,TRBJ2-1,TRBV7-3,TRBD2,TGTGCCAGCAGCCTAGTTGGGACTAGCGGAAACAATGAGCAGTTCTTC,CASSLVGTSGNNEQFF
-,TRBJ2-2,TRBV7-8,-,TGTGCCAGCAGCCCCCCAAGGGGACATCAGTCCGGGGAGCTGTTTTTT,CASSPPRGHQSGELFF
once,TRBJ1-2,TRBV29-1,TRBD1,TGCAGCGTTGAAACAGGGGCTAACTATGGCTACACCTTC,CSVETGANYGYTF
-,TRBJ2-1,TRBV6-2/TRBV6-3,TRBD2,TGTGCCAGCAGGGGACTAGCGGGAGTAAGAAATGAGCAGTTCTTC,CASRGLAGVRNEQFF
few,TRBJ2-7,TRBV7-2,-,TGTGCCAGCAGCTTATTTATGGTGGAGGGCATCGAGCAGTACTTC,CASSLFMVEGIEQYF
few,TRBJ2-1,TRBV4-1,-,TGCGCCAGCAGCCAATTACTACCCGGGAGCAATGAGCAGTTCTTC,CASSQLLPGSNEQFF
-,TRBJ2-2,TRBV18,-,TGTGCCAGCTCACCACTTCCGGGGCCTCTAAACACCGGGGAGCTGTTTTTT,CASSPLPGPLNTGELFF
many,TRBJ2-5,TRBV7-7,-,TGTGCTAGCAGCTTAGACCGTGAAGAGACCCAGTACTTC,CASSLDREETQYF
few,TRBJ2-5,TRBV30,-,TGTGCCTGGAGTGTAACTACTCGACAAGAGACCCAGTACTTC,CAWSVTTRQETQYF
once,TRBJ2-3,TRBV7-9,-,TGTGCCAGCAGACCCGACCAAGACAATACGCAGTATTTT,CASRPDQDNTQYF
many,TRBJ2-7,TRBV7-2,-,TGTGCCAGCAGCTTAGCTTCAGGGGGGTCCTACGAGCAGTACTTC,CASSLASGGSYEQYF
few,TRBJ2-7,TRBV28,-,TGTGCCAGCAGTTTAACGGCCTTCTACGAGCAGTACTTC,CASSLTAFYEQYF
medium-sized,TRBJ1-2,TRBV27,-,TGTGCCAGCAGTCCCCCCCCCTCATCTAACTATGGCTACACCTTC,CASSPPPSSNYGYTF
few,TRBJ2-5,TRBV7-6,-,TGTGCCAGCAGCTTAGCGGCACTCGGCCAAGAGACCCAGTACTTC,CASSLAALGQETQYF
-,TRBJ1-2,TRBV19,-,TGTGCCAGTAGTAGAAAGTCAGGAGACCATGGCTACACCTTC,CASSRKSGDHGYTF
-,TRBJ2-7,TRBV19,TRBD2,TGTGCCAGCACGGGACGGGGGGATTACGAGCAGTACTTC,CASTGRGDYEQYF